This TCR beta chain appears in the sequencing data of a study of cytomegalovirus exposure and HLA in healthy donors. Turning to this clone: The antigen is undetermined.

Study-level results: The Asian-associated ancestry cluster reportedly had fewer N-insertions than the approximately 650-donor mean in a later analysis. According to the study, around 150 TCR beta chains were cytomegalovirus-associated. V- and J-gene trimming in TCR beta was tied to a missense DCLRE1C variant by an analysis performed later.

V was clipped by 3 bases and J by 4 bases; unmatched bases: 6. The CDR3 runs to 15 residues. Germline V gene lookup returns CDR1 KGHSH and CDR2 LQKENI. The primer mix had 60 Vbeta and 13 Jbeta primers. The method was immunoSEQ multiplex PCR; TCRdb's version includes in-frame clones alone and lacks a portion of them. The sample shows over 150,000 clones, about 80% of them seen only once. The sequencing sample was made of PBMCs. The chain carries TRBV18 and TRBJ2-1, with 7 bases identical to TRBD1. This clonotype was obtained from a man between 40 and 49 years old in good health and CMV-seronegative. CDR3 nucleotide sequence: TGTGCCAGCTCACCGGTCCAGGGGGAGTACAATGAGCAGTTCTTC. Protein sequence: CASSPVQGEYNEQFF. Full variable domain (outside the CDR3, taken from reference TRBV18 and TRBJ2-1): NAGVMQNPRHLVRRRGQEARLRCSPMKGHSHVYWYRQLPEEGLKFMVYLQKENIIDESGMPKERFSAEFPKEGPSILRIQQVVRGDSAAYFCASSPVQGEYNEQFFGPGTRLTVL.